These 5 T cell receptor beta chains came from one sample sequenced in a study of human T cells and chemical hapten exposure. TCRdb re-analysed the RACE reads in MiXCR, keeping a single row per CDR3 protein. The sample carries more than 85,000 distinct CDR3 sequences, more than 9.5% recorded once. Specified time point: patch test 2, 6 weeks after DPC sensitization. Documented treatment: therapeutic diphenylcyclopropenone sensitization with weekly scalp DPC. Specimen: whole blood, collected in connection with sensitization to the hapten diphenylcyclopropenone (DPC). Receptors originate from a man aged 35-49 years with alopecia areata. Some clones in this sample may be carry-over from other donors' samples.

This clonotype has just a few counts. The V gene is TRBV5-6, the J gene TRBJ2-2; D might be TRBD2 (6 bases). CDR1 and CDR2 from the germline V gene are SGHDT and YYEEEE. V lost 0 bases and J 1 base, leaving 10 bases between the germline ends. There are 16 residues in the CDR3. CDR3 bases: TGTGCCAGCAGCTTGGCTGCGGAGGGGAACACCGGGGAGCTGTTTTTT. Translation: CASSLAAEGNTGELFF.

This clonotype was counted only a few times. The chain joins TRBV6-6 to TRBJ2-7; 9 bases are shared with TRBD1. The CDR3 totals 15 residues. Per the germline V gene, CDR1 is MNHNY and CDR2 is SVGAGI (reference sequence). J was trimmed by 6 bases and V by 2 bases; bases with no gene match: 8. CDR3 sequence reads: CASSYENRGPSEQYF. CDR3 DNA sequence: TGTGCCAGCAGTTACGAAAACAGGGGGCCCAGCGAGCAGTACTTC.

This clonotype has only one observation. The chain employs TRBV4-3 and TRBJ2-1; TRBD2 matches at 8 bases. Germline CDR1 is LGHNA and CDR2 is YSLEER. The CDR3 extends over 15 amino acids. Trimming removed 3 bases from V and 4 bases from J; junction bases left unmatched: 5. For the CDR3, the DNA is TGCGCCAGCAGCCAGAGCGGGAGTCGGTACAATGAGCAGTTCTTC. As protein: CASSQSGSRYNEQFF.

The table lists this clonotype with a few counts. The genes are TRBV27 and TRBJ1-5, with D tentatively TRBD1 (6 bases). The CDR3 length is 12 residues. Per the germline V gene, CDR1 is MNHEY and CDR2 is SMNVEV (reference sequence). V lost 8 bases, J lost 6 bases, and 11 bases lay in between. CDR3 in amino acids: CASGTGFQPQHF. DNA for the CDR3: TGTGCCAGCGGTACAGGGTTTCAGCCCCAGCATTTT.

The V and J genes are TRBV7-2 and TRBJ2-5; no firm D call. Between the trimmed V and J ends, which lost 2 bases and 2 bases, there was a span of 9 bases. In germline, CDR1 is SGHTA, CDR2 FQGNSA. CDR3 size: 14 residues. The CDR3 DNA reads TGTGCCAGCAGCTTAACTCGGCGGCAAGAGACCCAGTACTTC. Translated: CASSLTRRQETQYF.